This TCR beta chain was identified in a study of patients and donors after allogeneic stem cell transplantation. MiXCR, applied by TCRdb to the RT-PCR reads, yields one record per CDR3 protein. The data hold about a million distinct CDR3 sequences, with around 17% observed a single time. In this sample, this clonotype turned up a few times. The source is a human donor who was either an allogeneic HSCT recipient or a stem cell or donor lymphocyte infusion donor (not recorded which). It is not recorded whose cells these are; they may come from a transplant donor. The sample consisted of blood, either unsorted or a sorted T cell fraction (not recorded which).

The CDR3 DNA follows: TGCAGCGCCGGCCGCGGGGCGCGGGCTTTTCGGGAAGCTTTCTTT. Translating it yields CSAGRGARAFREAFF. The chain links TRBV29-1 to TRBJ1-1, with D possibly being TRBD1 (5 bases). Per the germline V gene, CDR1 is SQVTM and CDR2 is ANQGSEA. This CDR3 is 15 amino acids long. Trimming stripped 7 bases from V and 8 bases from J, with 26 bases between.